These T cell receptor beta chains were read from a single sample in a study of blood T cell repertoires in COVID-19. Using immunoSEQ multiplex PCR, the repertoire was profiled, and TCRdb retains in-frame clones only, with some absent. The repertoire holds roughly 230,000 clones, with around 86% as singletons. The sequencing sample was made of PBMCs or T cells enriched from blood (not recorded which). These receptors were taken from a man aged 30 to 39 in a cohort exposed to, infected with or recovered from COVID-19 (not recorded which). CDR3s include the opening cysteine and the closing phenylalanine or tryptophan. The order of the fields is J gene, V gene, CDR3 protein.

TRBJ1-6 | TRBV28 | CASSALLGTGLGSPLHF
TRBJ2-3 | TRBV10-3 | CAISAGGYTDTQYF
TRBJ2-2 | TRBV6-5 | CASRIIRTTGELFF
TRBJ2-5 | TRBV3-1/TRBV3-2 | CASSQDQGGLRQETQYF
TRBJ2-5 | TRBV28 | CASSLRQGRETQYF
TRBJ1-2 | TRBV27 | CASSPTPTGRGYTF
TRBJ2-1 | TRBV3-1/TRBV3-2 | CASSQDRPVAGYNEQFF
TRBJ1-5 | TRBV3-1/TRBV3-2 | CASSVGQGPQPQHF
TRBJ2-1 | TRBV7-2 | CASSKQLAGGPNEQFF
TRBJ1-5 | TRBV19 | CASTRSGGNQPQHF
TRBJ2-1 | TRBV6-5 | CASSYSSSDEQFF
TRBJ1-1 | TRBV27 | CASSAPGHTNTEAFF
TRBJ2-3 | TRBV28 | CASSRGQGPDTQYF
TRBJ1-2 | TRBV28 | CASTLNPGGHYGYTF
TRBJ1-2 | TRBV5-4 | CASSGGQARSYGYTF
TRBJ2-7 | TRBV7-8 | CASSMNRQGVTYEQYF
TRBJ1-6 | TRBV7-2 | CASSLVQGGSPLHF
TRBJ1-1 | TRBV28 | CASSFHRGLNTEAFF
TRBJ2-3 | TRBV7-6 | CASSLGSSGRTDTQYF
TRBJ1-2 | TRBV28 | CASRHTRDRANYGYTF
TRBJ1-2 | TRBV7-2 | CASSSFPNYGYTF
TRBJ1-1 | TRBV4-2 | CASSQWTGGIEAFF
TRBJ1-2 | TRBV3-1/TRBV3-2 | CASSRGQSYGYTF
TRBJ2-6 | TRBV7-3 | CASSPRTGVPGANVLTF
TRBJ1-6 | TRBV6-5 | CASRGQGALNSPLHF
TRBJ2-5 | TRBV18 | CASSLRQEIETQYF
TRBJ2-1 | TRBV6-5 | CARRQGKSYNEQFF
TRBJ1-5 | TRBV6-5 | CASNEGQRNQPQHF
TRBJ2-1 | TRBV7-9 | CASSLTRSYDEQFF
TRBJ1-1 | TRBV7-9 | CASSSKQGALTEAFF
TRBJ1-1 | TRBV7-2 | CASSPNRAGARNTEAFF
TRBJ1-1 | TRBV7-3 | CASSSTGGYTEAFF
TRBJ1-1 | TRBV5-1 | CASSGEGVGTEAFF
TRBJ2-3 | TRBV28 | CASPPGSGRGTDTQYF
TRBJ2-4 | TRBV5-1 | CASSFSREGGGGIQYF
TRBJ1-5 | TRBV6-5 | CASKYREHQPQHF
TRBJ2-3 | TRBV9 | CASSVEGGGTDTQYF
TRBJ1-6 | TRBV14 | CASSQTGAYNSPLHF
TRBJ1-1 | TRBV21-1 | CASSTETGTAEAFF
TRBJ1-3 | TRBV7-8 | CASSRAGRGRSGNTIYF
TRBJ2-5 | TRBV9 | CASSVSRGQGTQYF
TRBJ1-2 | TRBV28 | CASSSRGLEDGYTF
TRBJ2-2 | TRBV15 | CATSRARRGSGSGWHTGELFF
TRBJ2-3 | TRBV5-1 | CASSLGLAGISDTQYF
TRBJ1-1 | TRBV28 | CASRLLQSGAFF
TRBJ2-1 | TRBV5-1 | CASSPGQSYNEQFF
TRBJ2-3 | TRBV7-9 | CASSLTAGADTQYF